This TCR beta chain comes out of a study of cytomegalovirus exposure and HLA in healthy donors. Study outcomes and limitations: For presence/absence analyses, sequencing depth was assumed to be roughly uniform across donors. TCR beta V segments were, for the most part, productive about 87% or about 30% of the time in an earlier analysis. A later analysis reportedly found that, within productive TCRs, an Asian-associated ancestry cluster had fewer N-insertions than the mean observed across the approximately 700 donors.

The PCR ran on 60 Vbeta and 13 Jbeta primers. Data came from immunoSEQ multiplex PCR; TCRdb stores just in-frame clones and leaves some out. The sample includes more than 150,000 clones, around 78% of them seen just once. In this sample, this clone turned up once. The antigen is undetermined. Looked up from germline, CDR1 is ENHRY and CDR2 is SYGVKD. The CDR3 length is 15 residues. The V segment lost 6 bases and the J segment 5 bases; nucleotides outside the gene matches: 13. Sample: PBMCs. The receptor comes from a woman between 40 and 50 years old in good health and CMV-seropositive. The rearrangement uses TRBV10-3 and TRBJ2-7, with 7 bases matching TRBD1. As DNA, the CDR3 is TGTGCCATCAGCCCCGGGCAGGGGGAGTCTCACGAGCAGTACTTC. Its protein product is CAISPGQGESHEQYF.